This TCR beta chain was profiled in a study of T cells in Graves' hyperthyroidism and ophthalmopathy. Study-wide results and caveats: The model foresaw ophthalmopathy a median around 6.4 months prior to onset.

There are 12 residues in the CDR3. V lost 2 bases and J 3 bases, leaving 5 bases between the germline ends. CDR1 and CDR2 from the germline V gene are SGHDN and FVKESK. Comment on this clonotype: What it binds is unknown.

The hyperthyroidism patients had all been newly diagnosed, and their disease duration was under 2 months. Their ages ranged from 18 to 65 years. The source material, RNA transcripts, was used to amplify TCR beta CDR3 regions. First-round RT-PCR with HTBI primers amplified the TCR CDR3 region. TCRdb reprocessed the multiplex PCR reads with MiXCR, giving one entry per CDR3 protein. Of about 560,000 distinct CDR3 sequences detected, approximately 15% appear once; the ten largest clones hold about 20%. This clonotype was sampled from a woman aged 18-29 years with Graves' hyperthyroidism. This chain connects TRBV14 to TRBJ2-7; D unclear. The material sequenced was blood. The CDR3 here is CASSQPNYEQYF. CDR3 coding DNA: TGTGCCAGCAGCCAACCGAACTACGAGCAGTACTTC.